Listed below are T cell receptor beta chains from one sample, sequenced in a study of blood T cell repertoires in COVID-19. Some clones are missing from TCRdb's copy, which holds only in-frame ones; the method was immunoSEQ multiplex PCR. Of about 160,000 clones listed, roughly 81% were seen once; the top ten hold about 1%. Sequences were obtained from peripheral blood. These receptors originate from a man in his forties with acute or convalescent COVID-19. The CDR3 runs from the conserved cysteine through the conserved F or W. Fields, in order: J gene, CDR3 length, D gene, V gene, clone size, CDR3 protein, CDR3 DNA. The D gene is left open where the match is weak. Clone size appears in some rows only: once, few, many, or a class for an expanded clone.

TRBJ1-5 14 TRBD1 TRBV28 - CASSFGQGDQPQHF TGTGCCAGCAGTTTCGGACAGGGGGATCAGCCCCAGCATTTT
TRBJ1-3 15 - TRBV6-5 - CASTRAGAFGNTIYF TGTGCCAGCACCAGGGCAGGAGCTTTTGGAAACACCATATATTTT
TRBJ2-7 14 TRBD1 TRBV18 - CASSPGTVSYEQYF TGTGCCAGCTCACCAGGGACAGTCTCCTACGAGCAGTACTTC
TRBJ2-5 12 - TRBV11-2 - CASSSGDETQYF TGTGCCAGCAGCTCAGGGGACGAGACCCAGTACTTC
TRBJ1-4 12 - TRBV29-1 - CSVSKSNEKLFF TGCAGCGTTAGTAAGAGTAATGAAAAACTGTTTTTT
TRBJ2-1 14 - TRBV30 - CAWSVKWGPNEQFF TGTGCCTGGAGTGTAAAATGGGGCCCCAATGAGCAGTTCTTC
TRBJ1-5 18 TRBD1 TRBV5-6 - CASSSGQGGHSSNQPQHF TGTGCCAGCAGCTCTGGACAGGGAGGCCACAGTAGCAATCAGCCCCAGCATTTT
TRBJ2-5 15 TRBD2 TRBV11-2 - CASSLDGGKQETQYF TGTGCCAGCAGCTTAGACGGGGGGAAACAAGAGACCCAGTACTTC
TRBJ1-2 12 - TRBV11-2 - CASSLSWSGYTF TGTGCCAGCAGCTTATCATGGAGTGGCTACACCTTC
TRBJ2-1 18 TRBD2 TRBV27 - CASRRGPAVAGNYNEQFF TGTGCCAGCAGGAGGGGACCAGCGGTAGCGGGGAACTACAATGAGCAGTTCTTC
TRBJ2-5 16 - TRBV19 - CASSTRLPTNQETQYF TGTGCCAGTAGTACCCGCTTGCCGACAAACCAAGAGACCCAGTACTTC
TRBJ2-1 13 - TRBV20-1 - CSASDHPGNEQFF TGCAGTGCTAGTGACCACCCGGGGAATGAGCAGTTCTTC
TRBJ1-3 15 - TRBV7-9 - CASNADRISGNTIYF TGTGCCAGCAACGCCGACAGGATCTCTGGAAACACCATATATTTT
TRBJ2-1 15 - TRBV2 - CASSETLATYNEQFF TGTGCCAGCAGTGAAACTCTAGCAACTTACAATGAGCAGTTCTTC
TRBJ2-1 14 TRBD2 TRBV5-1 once CASLLTGGHNEQFF TGCGCCAGCCTATTGACGGGGGGGCACAATGAGCAGTTCTTC
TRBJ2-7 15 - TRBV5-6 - CASSDVGLAQYEQYF TGTGCCAGCAGCGACGTAGGGCTAGCTCAGTACGAGCAGTACTTC
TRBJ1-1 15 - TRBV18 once CASSLVGDATTEAFF TGTGCCAGCTCACTGGTGGGAGACGCTACCACTGAAGCTTTCTTT
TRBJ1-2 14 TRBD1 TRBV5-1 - CASSLSGQGNGYTF TGCGCCAGCAGCTTATCGGGACAGGGAAATGGCTACACCTTC
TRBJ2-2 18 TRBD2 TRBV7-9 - CASSLYASGGENTGELFF TGTGCCAGCAGCTTATATGCTAGCGGGGGAGAGAACACCGGGGAGCTGTTTTTT
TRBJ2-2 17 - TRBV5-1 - CASSLQISTSNTGELFF TGCGCCAGCAGCTTACAGATTTCTACCTCGAACACCGGGGAGCTGTTTTTT
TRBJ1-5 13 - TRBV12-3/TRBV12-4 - CASSLQAFQPQHF TGTGCCAGCAGTTTACAGGCGTTTCAGCCCCAGCATTTT
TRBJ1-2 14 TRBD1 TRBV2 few CASSEDGQGRGYTF TGTGCCAGCAGTGAAGACGGACAGGGTCGCGGCTACACCTTC
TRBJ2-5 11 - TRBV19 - CASRVGETQYF TGTGCCAGTCGGGTAGGAGAGACCCAGTACTTC
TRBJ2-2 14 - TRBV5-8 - CASNLRDGAGELFF TGTGCCAGCAACCTTCGGGATGGCGCCGGGGAGCTGTTTTTT
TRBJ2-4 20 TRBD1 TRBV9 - CASSPKPGQGARNGKNIQYF TGTGCCAGCAGCCCCAAACCGGGACAGGGGGCACGAAATGGCAAAAACATTCAGTACTTC
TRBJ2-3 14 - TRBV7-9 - CASSVTLGGDTQYF TGTGCCAGCAGCGTAACCCTCGGAGGAGATACGCAGTATTTT
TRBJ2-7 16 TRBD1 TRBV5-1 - CASSLGDRFRSYEQYF TGCGCCAGCAGCTTGGGGGACAGGTTTCGCTCCTACGAGCAGTACTTC
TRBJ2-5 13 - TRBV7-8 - CASSLGQGETQYF TGTGCCAGCAGCTTAGGGCAGGGGGAGACCCAGTACTTC
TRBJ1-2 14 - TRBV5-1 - CASSPQGPYYGYTF TGCGCCAGCAGCCCACAGGGACCCTACTATGGCTACACCTTC
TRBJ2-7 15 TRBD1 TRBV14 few CASSQGTGDTYEQYF TGTGCCAGCAGCCAAGGGACAGGGGACACCTACGAGCAGTACTTC
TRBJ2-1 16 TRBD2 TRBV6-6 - CASSPLAGGPYNEQFF TGTGCCAGCAGTCCCCTAGCGGGGGGGCCGTACAATGAGCAGTTCTTC
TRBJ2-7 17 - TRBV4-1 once CASRQGRQTSSSYEQYF TGCGCCAGCAGACAAGGGCGACAGACCAGTAGCTCCTACGAGCAGTACTTC
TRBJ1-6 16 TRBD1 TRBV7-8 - CASSESGTDYNSPLHF TGTGCCAGCAGCGAGTCAGGGACAGATTATAATTCACCCCTCCACTTT
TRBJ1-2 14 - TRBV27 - CASSSSGTHYGYTF TGTGCCAGCAGTTCATCCGGGACACACTATGGCTACACCTTC
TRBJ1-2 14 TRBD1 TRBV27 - CASSLTGAGYGYTF TGTGCCAGCAGCTTGACAGGGGCCGGCTATGGCTACACCTTC
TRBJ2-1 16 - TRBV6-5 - CASSYSPPGVNNEQFF TGTGCCAGCAGTTACTCGCCCCCAGGGGTCAACAATGAGCAGTTCTTC
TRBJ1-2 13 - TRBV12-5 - CASALGQMNGYTF TGTGCTAGTGCCCTAGGACAGATGAATGGCTACACCTTC
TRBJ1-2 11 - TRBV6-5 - CASGGKSGYTF TGTGCCAGCGGGGGCAAATCAGGCTACACCTTC
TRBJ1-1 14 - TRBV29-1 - CSVLQRQLNTEAFF TGCAGCGTCCTCCAGAGACAGCTAAACACTGAAGCTTTCTTT
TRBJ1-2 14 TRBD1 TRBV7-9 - CASSRGQAGHGYTF TGTGCCAGCAGTCGCGGACAGGCTGGGCATGGCTACACCTTC
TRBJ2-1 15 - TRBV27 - CASSSPLRSYNEQFF TGTGCCAGCAGTTCGCCGCTTCGGTCATACAATGAGCAGTTCTTC
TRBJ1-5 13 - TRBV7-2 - CASSLSRHQPQHF TGTGCCAGCAGCTTAAGCCGACACCAGCCCCAGCATTTT
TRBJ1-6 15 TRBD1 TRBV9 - CASSVEQGDTSPLHF TGTGCCAGCAGCGTAGAACAGGGGGATACTTCACCCCTCCACTTT
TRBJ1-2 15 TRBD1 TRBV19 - CASSDRGVANYGYTF TGTGCCAGTAGTGACAGGGGCGTAGCTAACTATGGCTACACCTTC
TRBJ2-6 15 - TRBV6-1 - CASSEDSSGANVLTF TGTGCCAGCAGTGAAGACAGCTCTGGGGCCAACGTCCTGACTTTC
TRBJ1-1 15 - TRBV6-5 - CASSRPGLTNTEAFF TGTGCCAGCAGTCGCCCCGGACTGACGAACACTGAAGCTTTCTTT
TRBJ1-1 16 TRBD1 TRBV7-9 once CASSPRGQGRETEAFF TGTGCCAGCAGCCCGAGGGGACAGGGTAGAGAAACTGAAGCTTTCTTT
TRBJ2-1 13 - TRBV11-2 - CASRVSGINEQFF TGTGCCAGCAGGGTATCAGGGATCAATGAGCAGTTCTTC
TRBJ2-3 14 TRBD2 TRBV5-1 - CASSLADSTDTQYF TGCGCCAGCAGCCTAGCGGATAGCACAGATACGCAGTATTTT
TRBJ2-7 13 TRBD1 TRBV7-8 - CASSLSDRGEQYF TGTGCCAGCAGCTTATCCGACAGGGGCGAGCAGTACTTC
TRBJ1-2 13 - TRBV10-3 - CAISERDFYGYTF TGTGCCATCAGTGAGCGGGATTTCTATGGCTACACCTTC